Shown below are 24 T cell receptor beta chains from a single sample sequenced in a study of regulatory T cells in long-lasting Graves disease. The time point denotes: newly diagnosed GD, antithyroid drugs for less than 3 months. The TCR library used RNA extracted from PBMCs. Arm-PCR of CDR3 regions and iRepertoire HTBI primers were the basis on which TCR beta libraries were built. In TCRdb, the multiplex PCR reads were re-called with MiXCR into one record per CDR3 protein. Of approximately 460,000 distinct CDR3 sequences in the sample, roughly 15% were seen once. These same data were also listed under a study on T cells in Graves' hyperthyroidism and ophthalmopathy.

The sequencing here drew on peripheral blood mononuclear cells (PBMCs), taken at new diagnosis, from a patient treated with antithyroid drugs. Receptors were obtained from a woman younger than 45 with Graves disease.

At least ten counts were recorded for this clonotype. This chain uses TRBV28 with TRBJ2-1; 11 bases match TRBD2. The CDR3 is 17 residues long. CDR1 is MDHEN, CDR2 SYDVKM, per germline. The trim removed 8 bases at V and 0 bases at J, leaving 9 bases unmatched. The CDR3 reads CASLGLAGGSSYNEQFF. CDR3 sequence (DNA): TGTGCCAGCCTAGGACTAGCGGGCGGAAGCTCCTACAATGAGCAGTTCTTC.

This clonotype appeared many times. The chain links TRBV12-3 or TRBV12-4 to TRBJ2-1; 16 bases agree with TRBD2. The V segment lost 4 bases and the J segment 2 bases; nucleotides outside the gene matches: 8. The CDR3 is 19 amino acids. The DNA of the CDR3 is TGTGCCAGCAGTTCGGGGACTAGCGGGAGGGCCCGGACCTACAATGAGCAGTTCTTC. Translating gives CASSSGTSGRARTYNEQFF.

This clonotype was detected ten times or more. The V and J genes are TRBV6-5 and TRBJ2-1; a possible D gene is TRBD1 (6 bases). Germline CDR1 MNHEY, CDR2 SVGAGI. Trimming took 4 bases from V and 9 from J, leaving 25 bases between them. The CDR3 is 17 amino acids. CDR3 nucleotides: TGTGCCAGCAGTTTTCTACAGGGAAGGCTCCAATTTCGTGAGCAGTTCTTC. Translating it yields CASSFLQGRLQFREQFF.

This clonotype was counted a few times. The chain recombines TRBV19 with TRBJ2-1; a possible D gene is TRBD1 (6 bases). Between the trimmed V and J ends, which lost 6 bases and 4 bases, there was a span of 13 bases. Germline CDR1 LNHDA, CDR2 SQIVND (reference sequence). The CDR3 spans 14 residues. CDR3 sequence reads: CASRRGSKYNEQFF. CDR3 nucleotide sequence: TGTGCCAGTAGGAGGGGGAGTAAATACAATGAGCAGTTCTTC.

The table lists this clonotype with a few counts. This chain links TRBV6-2 or TRBV6-3 with TRBJ1-4, with D perhaps TRBD1 (6 bases). V lost 0 bases and J lost 8, with 13 bases in between. This CDR3 is 15 amino acids long. The germline CDR1 and CDR2 sequences are MNHEY and SVGEGT. DNA for the CDR3: TGTGCCAGCAGTTACTCGAGAAAGGGGGGGGAAAAACTGTTTTTT. This encodes CASSYSRKGGEKLFF.

This clonotype has a count of ten or more. The chain carries TRBV28 and TRBJ2-7; no clear D gene. CDR1 and CDR2 from the germline V gene are MDHEN and SYDVKM. The ends were cut back, 3 bases at V and 3 bases at J, with 15 bases in the middle. The CDR3 loop spans 15 amino acids. In DNA, the CDR3 is TGTGCCAGCAGTTTCACCTCCCTCAAGGTCTACGAGCAGTACTTC. Translated, it gives CASSFTSLKVYEQYF.

V is TRBV20-1 and J is TRBJ2-2; maybe TRBD1 (5 bases). The germline gives CDR1 DFQATT, CDR2 SNEGSKA (reference sequence). Trimming took 6 bases from V and 4 from J, leaving 15 bases between them. This CDR3 contains 14 residues. The CDR3 is CSAPSPGRTGELFF. The CDR3 coding sequence is TGCAGTGCCCCCTCCCCAGGGCGCACCGGGGAGCTGTTTTTT.

In this sample, this clonotype turned up many times. This chain uses TRBV6-1 with TRBJ2-7; TRBD2 is a possible D gene (6 bases). V was shortened by 6 bases and J by 0 bases, with 12 bases between the two germline ends. The CDR3 is 14 residues long. Germline V gene lookup returns CDR1 MNHNS and CDR2 SASEGT. The CDR3 is CASSGTLGSYEQYF. DNA of the CDR3: TGTGCCAGCAGCGGGACTCTCGGCTCCTACGAGCAGTACTTC.

As to this clonotype: This is likely an artifact of a read error, given a far larger clone one base away. The chain joins TRBV20-1 to TRBJ2-7; 11 positions match TRBD2. The V segment lost 2 bases and the J segment 7 bases; nucleotides outside the gene matches: 7. CDR1 is DFQATT, CDR2 SNEGSKA, per germline (reference sequence). The CDR3 runs to 14 residues. The CDR3 region is CSARLAGGFDEQYF. CDR3 DNA: TGCAGTGCTAGACTAGCGGGAGGTTTCGATGAGCAGTACTTC.

There are a few counts of this clonotype. This chain uses TRBV30 with TRBJ1-1, with 9 bases that match TRBD1. V lost 5 bases and J lost 4; bases outside the gene matches: 14. Germline V lookup: CDR1 GTSNPN, CDR2 SVGIG (reference sequence). The CDR3 loop spans 16 amino acids. For the CDR3, the DNA is TGTGCCTGGGAGCCTGGAACCGGGACAGGGTCCACTGAAGCTTTCTTT. Its translation is CAWEPGTGTGSTEAFF.

Ten or more counts support this clonotype. The rearrangement links TRBV27 to TRBJ1-4, with TRBD1 as a possible D gene (6 bases). V shed 6 bases and J shed 8 bases, with 13 bases lying between them. The V gene's germline CDR1 is MNHEY and CDR2 SMNVEV (reference sequence). The CDR3 is 13 residues long. The CDR3 region has the DNA TGTGCCAGCAGACCAGGGGCAGGAGAAAAACTGTTTTTT. It yields the protein CASRPGAGEKLFF.

About this clonotype itself: A much larger clone differs by one base, so this may be a read error. This sequence joins TRBV30 and TRBJ2-7, with TRBD1 as a possible D gene (5 bases). CDR1 is GTSNPN, CDR2 SVGIG, per germline (reference sequence). Deletions cut 0 bases from V and 6 bases from J, with 9 bases between. The CDR3 consists of 12 residues. CDR3 loop: CAWSVWGPEQYF. CDR3 DNA: TGTGCCTGGAGTGTCTGGGGCCCCGAGCAGTACTTC.

The chain employs TRBV20-1 and TRBJ2-7; the match to TRBD1 covers 8 bases. This CDR3 is 14 amino acids long. The germline gives CDR1 DFQATT, CDR2 SNEGSKA (reference sequence). With V trimmed by 5 bases and J by 3 bases, 9 bases remained unmatched. For the CDR3, the DNA is TGCAGTGCTTCAGATGACAGGGGCGGCTACGAGCAGTACTTC. It translates to CSASDDRGGYEQYF.

At least ten counts were recorded for this clonotype. CDR3 amino acids: CASSSGNEQYF. As DNA, the CDR3 is TGTGCCAGCAGTTCAGGGAACGAGCAGTACTTC. J is TRBJ2-7 and V is TRBV28; D may be TRBD1 (5 bases). Looked up from germline, CDR1 is MDHEN and CDR2 is SYDVKM. Trimming removed 4 bases at V and 5 bases at J, with 6 bases between. The CDR3 contains 11 residues.

This clonotype was found a few times. This chain joins TRBV29-1 and TRBJ2-2; no clear D gene. The CDR3 is 13 residues long. Germline values: CDR1 SQVTM, CDR2 ANQGSEA. Between the trimmed V and J ends, which lost 7 bases and 6 bases, there was a span of 15 bases. CDR3 coding DNA: TGCAGCGCCGAACCCGCCGACCCCGGGGAGCTGTTTTTT. It is translated as CSAEPADPGELFF.

This sequence joins TRBV18 and TRBJ2-2, with 9 bases fitting TRBD1. The CDR3 sequence is 18 residues long. The J segment lost 4 bases and the V segment lost 4 bases, leaving 13 bases of the junction unmatched. CDR1 is KGHSH and CDR2 is LQKENI in the germline V gene. CDR3 residues: CASSQYRDRVLSTGELFF. The CDR3, as DNA: TGTGCCAGCTCACAATACCGGGACAGGGTCCTGAGCACCGGGGAGCTGTTTTTT. The full variable domain, its missing parts supplied by reference TRBV18 and TRBJ2-2, is NAGVMQNPRHLVRRRGQEARLRCSPMKGHSHVYWYRQLPEEGLKFMVYLQKENIIDESGMPKERFSAEFPKEGPSILRIQQVVRGDSAAYFCASSQYRDRVLSTGELFFGEGSRLTVL.

This clonotype was seen a handful of times. The rearrangement uses TRBV6-1 and TRBJ2-5, with no clear D. The CDR3 is made up of 12 amino acids. In germline, CDR1 is MNHNS, CDR2 SASEGT. Trimming removed 2 bases at V and 5 bases at J, with 6 bases between. The CDR3 here is CASSESSETQYF. CDR3 coding DNA: TGTGCCAGCAGTGAATCTTCCGAGACCCAGTACTTC.

This clonotype has ten or more counts. This chain joins TRBV18 and TRBJ2-7, with 9 bases lining up with TRBD2. Germline V lookup: CDR1 KGHSH, CDR2 LQKENI. J was trimmed by 1 base and V by 1 base; bases with no gene match: 2. The CDR3 has 15 residues. CDR3 nucleotides: TGTGCCAGCTCACCACAAACTAGCGGGTCCTACGAGCAGTACTTC. It codes for CASSPQTSGSYEQYF.

Note on this clonotype: A clone one base away is much larger, so this may be a read error. V usage is TRBV5-1 and J usage is TRBJ1-5; D remains unclear. Trimming took 0 bases from V and 3 from J, leaving 16 bases between them. The CDR3 runs 17 residues. Germline lookup yields CDR1 SGHRS and CDR2 YFSETQ. The CDR3 loop reads CASSLGPLKTANQPQHF. The CDR3, as DNA: TGCGCCAGCAGCTTGGGACCCCTAAAAACGGCCAATCAGCCCCAGCATTTT.

The rearrangement joins TRBV11-2 to TRBJ2-1; 16 positions agree with TRBD2. V was clipped by 4 bases and J by 1 base; unmatched bases: 4. Germline V gene lookup returns CDR1 SGHAT and CDR2 FQNNGV. This CDR3 is 18 amino acids long. CDR3 region: CASSSGLAGGPSYNEQFF. CDR3 coding DNA: TGTGCCAGCAGCTCGGGACTAGCGGGAGGGCCTTCCTACAATGAGCAGTTCTTC.

V is TRBV6-2 or TRBV6-3 and J is TRBJ2-3; no clear D gene. With 7 bases removed from V and 5 bases from J, the gap between germline ends came to 13 bases. This CDR3 has 13 residues. Germline V gives CDR1 MNHEY, CDR2 SVGEGT. CDR3 sequence: CASTRQVGDTQYF. In DNA form, the CDR3 reads TGTGCCAGCACCCGACAAGTGGGAGATACGCAGTATTTT.

The rearrangement joins TRBV7-8 to TRBJ1-5, with D unresolved. V lost 5 bases and J 3 bases, leaving 5 bases between the germline ends. Germline V gene data show CDR1 as SGHVS and CDR2 as FQNEAQ. The CDR3 runs to 12 residues. The CDR3 nucleotides are TGTGCCAGCAGCGACTACAATCAGCCCCAGCATTTT. Translating gives CASSDYNQPQHF.

This clonotype has just a few counts. This rearrangement joins TRBV18 to TRBJ1-1; D is uncertain. This CDR3 comprises 16 residues. The germline CDR1 and CDR2 sequences are KGHSH and LQKENI. V was cut by 2 bases and J by 8 bases, with 21 bases left in between. CDR3 sequence (DNA): TGTGCCAGCTCACCAATCTTGCGCTTCTCCGGGAGGGAAGCTTTCTTT. Translating gives CASSPILRFSGREAFF.

V usage is TRBV30 and J usage is TRBJ1-4, with a possible D match to TRBD1 (5 bases). V lost 5 bases, J lost 7 bases, and 11 bases lay in between. The CDR3 totals 12 residues. Per germline, CDR1 GTSNPN and CDR2 SVGIG (reference sequence). As DNA, the CDR3 is TGTGCCTGGGGGACTTGGGGTGAAAAACTGTTTTTT. Translating it yields CAWGTWGEKLFF. Complete variable domain (other parts from reference TRBV30 and TRBJ1-4): SQTIHQWPATLVQPVGSPLSLECTVEGTSNPNLYWYRQAAGRGLQLLFYSVGIGQISSEVPQNLSASRPQDRQFILSSKKLLLSDSGFYLCAWGTWGEKLFFGSGTQLSVL.